This TCR beta chain was sequenced in a study of blood T cell repertoires in COVID-19. The data were produced by immunoSEQ multiplex PCR, yet TCRdb's version contains in-frame clones alone and is incomplete. Here the sample spans under 85,000 clones, approximately 90% being singletons. This receptor was obtained from a woman over 75 with active or convalescent COVID-19. What was sequenced was peripheral blood.

CDR3 in DNA: TGTGCCAGCAGCCAAAACTACTATGGCTACACCTTC. This gives the protein CASSQNYYGYTF. V usage is TRBV7-2 and J usage is TRBJ1-2; D unclear. The V and J ends lost 5 bases and 3 bases respectively, with 7 bases between them. CDR1 is SGHTA and CDR2 is FQGNSA in the germline V gene. The CDR3 is 12 residues long. Together with reference TRBV7-2 and TRBJ1-2, the CDR3 gives the full variable domain: GAGVSQSPSNKVTEKGKDVELRCDPISGHTALYWYRQSLGQGLEFLIYFQGNSAPDKSGLPSDRFSAERTGGSVSTLTIQRTQQEDSAVYLCASSQNYYGYTFGSGTRLTVV.